The present T cell receptor beta chain was sequenced within a study of CD8+ T cells in alopecia areata. Findings and caveats of the study: In lesional scalp, particularly from alopecia totalis/universalis, clonality was higher than in normal scalp.

On this clone: Its antigen remains unknown.

The V and J ends lost 5 bases and 5 bases respectively, with 25 bases between them. CDR3 length equals 18 residues. Germline values: CDR1 SNHLY, CDR2 FYNNEI. After isolation, RNA underwent reverse transcription to generate cDNA as the sequencing template. Clones were read by immunoSEQ multiplex PCR, and TCRdb kept only the in-frame ones, dropping some. The sample yields about 200,000 clones, around three fifths seen once. The clonotype was recovered from a human donor in good health. Material for sequencing was CD8+ T cells sorted from blood. The V gene is TRBV2, the J gene TRBJ2-1, with a weak D call TRBD1 (5 bases). The CDR3 spells CASSRGPYSDNSDNEQFF. The CDR3 DNA reads as TGTGCCAGCAGTAGGGGTCCTTATTCCGACAATTCCGACAATGAGCAGTTCTTC.